Detailed here is one TCR beta chain. The antigen is unknown. Germline assignment: CDR1 GTSNPN and CDR2 SVGIG (reference sequence). The junction had 14 bases not matched to a gene; V was cut back by 0 bases and J by 6 bases. The CDR3 consists of 17 residues. The record originates from a study of cytomegalovirus exposure and HLA in healthy donors. Whole-study results and caveats: Later analysis associated a missense DCLRE1C variant with TCR beta V- and J-gene trimming. Later on, an analysis tied some 17,000 TCR beta sequences to HLA alleles at 0.05 false discovery rate.

Use of 60 Vbeta and 13 Jbeta primers characterized the PCR. The protocol was immunoSEQ multiplex PCR, while the TCRdb copy is restricted to in-frame clones and leaves out a portion. The sample contains roughly 220,000 clones, more than 60% of which appear only once. The sequence came from a middle-aged man in good health and CMV-seronegative. The sequencing sample was made of PBMCs. The chain couples TRBV30 to TRBJ2-3; 8 nucleotides align to TRBD2. The CDR3 DNA reads TGTGCCTGGAGTGTAGGGACCCGCGGGCTAGCGGGCGATACGCAGTATTTT. Its translation is CAWSVGTRGLAGDTQYF.